The sequence of this TCR beta chain was determined in a study of blood T cell repertoires in COVID-19. Study at large: Sites across the United States, Italy and Spain contributed samples from acute and convalescent COVID-19. PBMCs, B-cell-depleted T cells, or T cells were the source of the cDNA or gDNA that made up the material.

From germline, CDR1 is SGHDT and CDR2 YYEEEE. This CDR3 is 16 amino acids long. J lost 4 bases, V lost 2 bases, and 4 bases had no gene match. Authors' data handling: Amplification with reference gene primers provided the estimates of nucleated cell counts. Profiled with immunoSEQ multiplex PCR; TCRdb holds only in-frame clones, not every one. V, J and clone size reflect that table, while D and trimming were determined from the DNA. The data hold hundreds of thousands of clones, with nearly 90% observed a single time. In Seattle, patients joined the study during active infection and were tracked longitudinally.

Sequences were obtained from peripheral blood. This chain joins TRBV5-6 and TRBJ2-6; 9 positions match TRBD1. The sequence came from a woman aged 25 to 39 with COVID-19, enrolled during active disease. CDR3 amino acids: CASSLQGAEGANVLTF. The DNA of the CDR3 is TGTGCCAGCAGCTTACAGGGGGCGGAGGGGGCCAACGTCCTGACTTTC.